This T cell receptor (beta chain) stems from a study of shared clonotypes between healthy human individuals. About the study: Donors consisted of two women and a few men between 18 and 49.

Study-level findings and limits: About 4.5% of naive CD4 clonotypes were common to a few donors.

The donors were adults (healthy and HIV-negative) with no recent acute infections or vaccinations. Data came from immunoSEQ multiplex PCR; TCRdb stores just in-frame clones and leaves some out. The repertoire includes 2 million to 2.5 million clones, 90% to 97% of them detected once, and about 0.13% sits in the top ten. Points on this clone: Antigen unknown.

CDR1 is MNHNS and CDR2 is SASEGT in the germline V gene. Trimming pared 7 bases from V and 4 bases from J, leaving 14 bases between. The CDR3 runs 14 residues. Sequenced input: naive CD4+ T cells sorted from blood. Subset: CD45RA+ positively selected. This chain connects TRBV6-1 to TRBJ1-3; D gene uncertain. The TCR was taken from a man between 18 and 29 years old in good health. The DNA for the CDR3 is TGTGCCAGCATATTAGAGGGAACAGGAAACACCATATATTTT. Translating it yields CASILEGTGNTIYF.